Shown below are 16 T cell receptor beta chains from a single sample sequenced in a study of vaccination and CD4 T cells after COVID-19. In TCRdb, the PCR reads were re-called with MiXCR into one record per CDR3 protein. This table has over 15,000 distinct CDR3 sequences, 66% appearing once. This specimen was CD4+ T cells from blood, taken after SARS-CoV-2 vaccination. The receptors were gathered from a human donor who had recovered from COVID-19.

The V and J genes are TRBV5-4 and TRBJ2-5, with D perhaps matching TRBD1 or TRBD2 (5 bases each). This CDR3 comprises 14 residues. Trimming stripped 3 bases from V and 3 bases from J, with 12 bases between. Germline CDR1 SGHNT, CDR2 YYREEE (reference sequence). CDR3 sequence: CASSWTLGEETQYF. In nucleotides, the CDR3 is TGTGCCAGCAGCTGGACTTTGGGGGAAGAGACCCAGTACTTC.

This clonotype came up once. As DNA, the CDR3 is TGTGCCAGCAGTTTAATTCGAGCAGGTGAAAAACTGTTTTTT. Translation: CASSLIRAGEKLFF. The V gene is TRBV6-5, the J gene TRBJ1-4, with D unresolved. The germline V gene has CDR1 MNHEY and CDR2 SVGAGI. The CDR3 spans 14 residues. Trimming cost V 4 bases and J 7 bases, with 13 bases left between them.

V gene TRBV6-1 combines with J gene TRBJ2-2; D possibly corresponds to TRBD1 (6 bases). The germline V gene encodes CDR1 MNHNS and CDR2 SASEGT. Between the trimmed V and J ends, which lost 0 bases and 5 bases, there was a span of 10 bases. This CDR3 contains 15 residues. The CDR3 DNA sequence: TGTGCCAGCAGTGAAGCCGACAGGACTACCGGGGAGCTGTTTTTT. It specifies CASSEADRTTGELFF.

This clonotype was seen more than once but under ten times. The chain carries TRBV7-8 and TRBJ1-5; no firm D call. The CDR3 extends over 13 amino acids. Germline values: CDR1 SGHVS, CDR2 FQNEAQ. V was clipped by 5 bases and J by 7 bases, with 12 bases between them. For the CDR3, the DNA is TGTGCCAGCAGCCCGGGCCCCCGGCAGCCCCAGCATTTT. Protein product: CASSPGPRQPQHF.

The chain couples TRBV24-1 to TRBJ2-2; 8 bases are shared with TRBD1. The CDR3 extends over 17 amino acids. The V gene end was trimmed by 0 bases and the J gene end by 1 base; junction bases not matched to a gene: 3. CDR1 is KGHDR and CDR2 is SFDVKD in the germline V gene. CDR3 sequence: CATSDLDGQGNTGELFF. The CDR3 bases are TGTGCCACCAGTGATTTGGACGGACAGGGGAACACCGGGGAGCTGTTTTTT.

The rearrangement links TRBV20-1 to TRBJ2-5, with a weak D call TRBD2 (6 bases). Trimming removed 6 bases from V and 1 base from J, with 27 bases in between. Germline-derived CDR1 and CDR2 are DFQATT and SNEGSKA (reference sequence). The CDR3 spans 18 residues. In DNA form, the CDR3 reads TGCAGTGCGGCAACCCAAGGGTGGGGGTCGGGGGTCCAAGAGACCCAGTACTTC. It is translated as CSAATQGWGSGVQETQYF.

V usage is TRBV19 and J usage is TRBJ1-2; TRBD1 aligns across 7 bases. V was clipped by 5 bases and J by 1 base; unmatched bases: 4. This CDR3 is 14 amino acids long. Per the germline V gene, CDR1 is LNHDA and CDR2 is SQIVND (reference sequence). The CDR3 bases are TGTGCCAGTAGTCCGGGACAGCGTAACTATGGCTACACCTTC. Its translation: CASSPGQRNYGYTF.

The chain has TRBV5-4 and TRBJ2-1; TRBD1 might be the D (6 bases). The V gene's germline CDR1 is SGHNT and CDR2 YYREEE (reference sequence). V was trimmed by 0 bases and J by 5 bases, leaving 15 bases between them. The CDR3 is 16 amino acids. The CDR3 nucleotides read TGTGCCAGCAGCTTGGGGGGGCGAGCTCTTAACAATGAGCAGTTCTTC. Translated: CASSLGGRALNNEQFF.

The chain uses TRBV28 and TRBJ1-3, with 7 bases aligning to TRBD1. The V segment lost 8 bases and the J segment 1 base; nucleotides outside the gene matches: 8. Germline lookup yields CDR1 MDHEN and CDR2 SYDVKM. The CDR3 has 15 residues. The CDR3 loop is CASVGGGASGNTIYF. CDR3 bases: TGTGCCAGCGTAGGAGGGGGCGCGTCTGGAAACACCATATATTTT.

This clonotype appeared once. This chain joins TRBV4-2 and TRBJ2-2, with no clear D. This CDR3 region has 18 residues. V was cut by 1 base and J by 0 bases, with 15 bases left in between. Looked up from germline, CDR1 is LGHNA and CDR2 is YNFKEQ. The CDR3 sequence is CASSQVQTANTNTGELFF. CDR3 bases: TGTGCCAGCAGCCAAGTTCAGACCGCTAATACGAACACCGGGGAGCTGTTTTTT.

This chain connects TRBV20-1 to TRBJ1-6; 7 bases agree with TRBD1. This CDR3 spans 15 amino acids. The J segment lost 6 bases and the V segment lost 7 bases, leaving 12 bases of the junction unmatched. Germline V gives CDR1 DFQATT, CDR2 SNEGSKA (reference sequence). The CDR3 nucleotides read TGCAGTGGCAAAGAGGGGACAGCTTTTAATTCACCCCTCCACTTT. Its translation is CSGKEGTAFNSPLHF.

J is TRBJ2-7 and V is TRBV4-2; D may be TRBD2 (6 bases). Germline-derived CDR1 and CDR2 are LGHNA and YNFKEQ. V dropped 4 bases and J dropped 6 bases, with 22 bases sitting between them. This CDR3 has 16 amino acids. The CDR3 DNA reads TGTGCCAGCAGCCGAAAGGTATCCAGGGACTTTTTCGAGCAGTACTTC. Translated, it gives CASSRKVSRDFFEQYF.

V usage is TRBV12-3 or TRBV12-4 and J usage is TRBJ2-3; D remains unclear. This CDR3 spans 12 amino acids. With 6 bases removed from V and 6 bases from J, the gap between germline ends came to 10 bases. CDR3 loop: CASRPNWDTQYF. In nucleotides, the CDR3 is TGTGCCAGCAGACCAAACTGGGATACGCAGTATTTT.

This clonotype was observed a few times. This chain links TRBV28 with TRBJ1-5, with D perhaps matching TRBD1 (6 bases). The V end lost 1 base, the J end lost 5 bases, and 12 bases lay between the germline ends. CDR3 size: 15 residues. From germline, CDR1 is MDHEN and CDR2 SYDVKM. CDR3 DNA: TGTGCCAGCAGTTTATTACAGGGAGATGATCAGCCCCAGCATTTT. Encoded protein: CASSLLQGDDQPQHF.

The chain links TRBV19 to TRBJ1-2; 7 positions match TRBD1. The CDR3 is 15 residues long. The germline gives CDR1 LNHDA, CDR2 SQIVND (reference sequence). V dropped 4 bases and J dropped 3; count of bases not matched to a gene: 8. The CDR3 loop reads CASSKERTGDYGYTF. CDR3 DNA sequence: TGTGCCAGTAGTAAGGAGCGCACAGGGGACTATGGCTACACCTTC.

This chain joins TRBV7-2 and TRBJ2-1; the D is unclear. The length of the CDR3 is 15 residues. The germline V and J ends were trimmed by 5 bases and 5 bases, with 16 bases remaining between them. Germline V gene data show CDR1 as SGHTA and CDR2 as FQGNSA. CDR3 nucleotide sequence: TGTGCCAGCAGCCCCCGCGCCGGGTCTAACAATGAGCAGTTCTTC. Protein product: CASSPRAGSNNEQFF.